This T cell receptor (beta chain) was identified in a study of blood T cell repertoires in COVID-19. Study overall: COVID-19 samples collected from the United States, Italy and Spain covered acute and convalescent phases. The analysed material was cDNA or gDNA that came from T cells, B-cell-depleted T cells, or PBMCs.

Per the original methods: Amplification of reference gene primers was used by the study to estimate nucleated cell counts. Sequenced by immunoSEQ multiplex PCR; TCRdb stores in-frame clones only, minus some. V and J calls plus clone size are reproduced from that table; the DNA served to infer D and trimming. Altogether tens of thousands of clones are present, roughly 80% being singletons, with the ten largest covering around 24%. Germline V gene data show CDR1 as KGHSH and CDR2 as LQKENI. This CDR3 comprises 16 residues. V lost 3 bases to trimming and J lost 5 bases; unmatched junction nucleotides: 10.

This sequence originates from a human donor with acute or convalescent COVID-19. The donor label of this sample is uncertain. The V and J genes are TRBV18 and TRBJ2-1; 7 nucleotides agree with TRBD1. The sequencing input was peripheral blood. CDR3 bases: TGTGCCAGCTCACCGACAACAGGGGTTGTCAACAATGAGCAGTTCTTC. Translating gives CASSPTTGVVNNEQFF. Filled out from reference TRBV18 and TRBJ2-1, the complete variable domain reads NAGVMQNPRHLVRRRGQEARLRCSPMKGHSHVYWYRQLPEEGLKFMVYLQKENIIDESGMPKERFSAEFPKEGPSILRIQQVVRGDSAAYFCASSPTTGVVNNEQFFGPGTRLTVL.